Listed below are T cell receptor beta chains from one sample, sequenced in a study of CD8+CD57+ T cells in acquired aplastic anemia. TCRdb analysed the reads with MiXCR anew, one entry per CDR3 protein. The data hold 50,000 to 65,000 distinct CDR3 sequences, with about 56% observed a single time. Sequencing was performed on sorted CD4+, CD8+, or CD8+CD57+ T cells (not recorded which) from PBMCs. These receptors originate from a human donor with aplastic anemia. Both conserved end residues are part of each CDR3. Each record gives: CDR3 protein, V gene, clone size, J gene. Size values are once, few and many counts, or a class for expanded clones, and some rows have none.

cdr3_aa: CVSSQDSINYGYTF
v_call: TRBV4-1
clone_size: -
j_call: TRBJ1-2

cdr3_aa: CASSISSWQENEQFF
v_call: TRBV19
clone_size: many
j_call: TRBJ2-1

cdr3_aa: CASSFGGLADNEQFF
v_call: TRBV5-6
clone_size: many
j_call: TRBJ2-1

cdr3_aa: CSVETVNEQFF
v_call: TRBV29-1
clone_size: -
j_call: TRBJ2-1

cdr3_aa: CASRNSREQYF
v_call: TRBV7-8
clone_size: -
j_call: TRBJ2-7

cdr3_aa: CASSSPRGGGYEQFF
v_call: TRBV7-8
clone_size: many
j_call: TRBJ2-1

cdr3_aa: CSAREKLAGGTGSHNEQCF
v_call: TRBV20-1
clone_size: -
j_call: TRBJ2-1

cdr3_aa: CAISDRAGDSNQPQHF
v_call: TRBV10-3
clone_size: -
j_call: TRBJ1-5

cdr3_aa: CASERGGSVSYEQYF
v_call: TRBV9
clone_size: -
j_call: TRBJ2-7

cdr3_aa: CAISESQGVFVGYTF
v_call: TRBV10-3
clone_size: -
j_call: TRBJ1-2

cdr3_aa: CASSTGGGVTQYF
v_call: TRBV2
clone_size: -
j_call: TRBJ2-3

cdr3_aa: CASSGSPRNTEAFF
v_call: TRBV25-1
clone_size: -
j_call: TRBJ1-1

cdr3_aa: CAISESSGTFYGYTF
v_call: TRBV10-3
clone_size: -
j_call: TRBJ1-2

cdr3_aa: CASSFGPGWGYTF
v_call: TRBV27
clone_size: many
j_call: TRBJ1-2

cdr3_aa: CATSDAGSTEASF
v_call: TRBV24-1
clone_size: few
j_call: TRBJ1-1

cdr3_aa: CAISESSGNTEAFF
v_call: TRBV10-3
clone_size: -
j_call: TRBJ1-1

cdr3_aa: CASSAQQGALAEAFF
v_call: TRBV27
clone_size: -
j_call: TRBJ1-1

cdr3_aa: CASTHLVQETQYF
v_call: TRBV6-6
clone_size: many
j_call: TRBJ2-5

cdr3_aa: CASSLALEVSYEQYF
v_call: TRBV7-7
clone_size: -
j_call: TRBJ2-7

cdr3_aa: CASGGGTHNEQFF
v_call: TRBV7-2
clone_size: -
j_call: TRBJ2-1

cdr3_aa: CSVDAYTEAFF
v_call: TRBV29-1
clone_size: -
j_call: TRBJ1-1

cdr3_aa: CASSLGQDAGELFF
v_call: TRBV4-2
clone_size: many
j_call: TRBJ2-2

cdr3_aa: CATSGRQASTDTQYF
v_call: TRBV15
clone_size: -
j_call: TRBJ2-3

cdr3_aa: CASSPQGQNSPLHF
v_call: TRBV2
clone_size: few
j_call: TRBJ1-6

cdr3_aa: CASSLLAGGYEQYF
v_call: TRBV5-6
clone_size: -
j_call: TRBJ2-7

cdr3_aa: CASSYSGHRWDYGYTF
v_call: TRBV6-6
clone_size: many
j_call: TRBJ1-2

cdr3_aa: CASSQDLGEQFF
v_call: TRBV4-1
clone_size: many
j_call: TRBJ2-1

cdr3_aa: CASSDASGGTDTQYF
v_call: TRBV2
clone_size: -
j_call: TRBJ2-3

cdr3_aa: CSVLPGGNEQYF
v_call: TRBV29-1
clone_size: -
j_call: TRBJ2-7

cdr3_aa: CASSFGPEQFF
v_call: TRBV19
clone_size: medium-sized
j_call: TRBJ2-1

cdr3_aa: CASRAESDPSPLHF
v_call: TRBV2
clone_size: few
j_call: TRBJ1-6

cdr3_aa: CASSRYREEAFF
v_call: TRBV12-3/TRBV12-4
clone_size: many
j_call: TRBJ1-1

cdr3_aa: CASSPQTTLTGELFF
v_call: TRBV7-9
clone_size: -
j_call: TRBJ2-2

cdr3_aa: CATSRVKYQPQHF
v_call: TRBV15
clone_size: -
j_call: TRBJ1-5

cdr3_aa: CASSRGVIYGYTF
v_call: TRBV18
clone_size: many
j_call: TRBJ1-2

cdr3_aa: CASSLRKSDYSYEQYF
v_call: TRBV12-3/TRBV12-4
clone_size: -
j_call: TRBJ2-7